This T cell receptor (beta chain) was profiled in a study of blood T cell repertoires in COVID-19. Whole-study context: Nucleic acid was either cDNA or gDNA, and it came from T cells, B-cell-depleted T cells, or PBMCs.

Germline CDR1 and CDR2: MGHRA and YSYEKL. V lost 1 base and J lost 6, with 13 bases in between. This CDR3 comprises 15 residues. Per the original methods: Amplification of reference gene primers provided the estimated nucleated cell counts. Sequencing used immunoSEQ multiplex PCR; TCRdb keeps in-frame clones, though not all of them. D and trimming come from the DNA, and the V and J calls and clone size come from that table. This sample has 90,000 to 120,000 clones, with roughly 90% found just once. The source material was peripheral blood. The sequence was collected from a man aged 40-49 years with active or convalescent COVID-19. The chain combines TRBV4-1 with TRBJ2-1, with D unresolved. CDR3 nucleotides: TGCGCCAGCAGCCAAGTGGAAACTCTAGGCAATGAGCAGTTCTTC. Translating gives CASSQVETLGNEQFF.